This T cell receptor (beta chain) is drawn from a study of blood T cell repertoires in COVID-19. The wider study: PBMCs, B-cell-depleted T cells, or T cells were the source of the cDNA or gDNA that made up the material.

Trimming took off 0 bases at V and 1 base at J, with 6 bases between the two ends. Germline V gene sequence: CDR1 MNHEY, CDR2 SMNVEV (reference sequence). This CDR3 has 14 residues. The method was immunoSEQ multiplex PCR; TCRdb's version includes in-frame clones alone and lacks a portion of them. The table shows around 290,000 clones, with 87% occurring only once. The sequence was obtained from a woman between 50 and 59 years old who had recovered from COVID-19. Sequenced input: peripheral blood. This chain joins TRBV27 and TRBJ1-1; D unclear. CDR3 coding DNA: TGTGCCAGCAGTTTATCAACAAGGAACACTGAAGCTTTCTTT. As protein: CASSLSTRNTEAFF.